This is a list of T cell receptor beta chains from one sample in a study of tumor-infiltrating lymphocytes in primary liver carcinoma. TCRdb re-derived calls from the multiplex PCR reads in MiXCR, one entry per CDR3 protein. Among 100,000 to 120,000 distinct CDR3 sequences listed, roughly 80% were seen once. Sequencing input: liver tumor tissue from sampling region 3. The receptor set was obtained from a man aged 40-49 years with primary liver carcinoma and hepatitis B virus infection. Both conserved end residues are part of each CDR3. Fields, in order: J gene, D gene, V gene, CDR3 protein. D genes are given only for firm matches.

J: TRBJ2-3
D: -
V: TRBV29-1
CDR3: CCARRGNTDTQYF

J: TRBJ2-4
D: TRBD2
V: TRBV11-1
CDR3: CASSGARTGGRALTDTQYF

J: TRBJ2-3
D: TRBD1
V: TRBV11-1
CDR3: CASSFAYRGAYTQYF

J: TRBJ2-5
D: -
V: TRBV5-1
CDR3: CVSSLDGETQYF

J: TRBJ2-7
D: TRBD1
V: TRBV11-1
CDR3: CANRGKRSYELYF

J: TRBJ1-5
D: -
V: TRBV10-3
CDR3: CAISDQRGGPGQPQNF

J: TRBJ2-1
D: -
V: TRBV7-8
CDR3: CACSLGWGGAAGDEQFF

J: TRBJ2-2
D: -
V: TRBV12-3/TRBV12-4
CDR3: CASSHYRGGTWELFF

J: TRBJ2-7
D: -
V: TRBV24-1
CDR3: CATTSGRTYEQYF

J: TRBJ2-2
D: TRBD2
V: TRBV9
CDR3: CASSVAGRTCTGELFF

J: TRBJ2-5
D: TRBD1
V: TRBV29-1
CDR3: CSVASGTGEETQYF

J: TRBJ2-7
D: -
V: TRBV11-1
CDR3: CTSSLTGSGEYEQYF

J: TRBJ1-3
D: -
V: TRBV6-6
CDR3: CASTAGGLGNTIYF

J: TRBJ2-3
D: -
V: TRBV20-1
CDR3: CIAEGVMEDTQYF

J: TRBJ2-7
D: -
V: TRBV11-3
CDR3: CASSVGGPSYEQYF

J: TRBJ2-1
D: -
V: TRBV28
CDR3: CASSLGGFDNEQFF

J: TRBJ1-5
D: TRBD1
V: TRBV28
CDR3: CASRLDRYSNQPQHF

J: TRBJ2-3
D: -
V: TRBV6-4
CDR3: CASSAVAGGSTVTHYF

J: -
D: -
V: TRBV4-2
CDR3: CASSPISTSSGRYTDTQHF

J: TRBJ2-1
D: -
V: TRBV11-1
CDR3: CASRGKRSNEQFF

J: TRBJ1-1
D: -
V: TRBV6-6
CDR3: CASSIGGTTDTFF

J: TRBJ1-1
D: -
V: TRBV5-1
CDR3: CASSDRPGCKTEAFF

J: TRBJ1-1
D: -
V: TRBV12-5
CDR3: CAYGRGLSGNTEAFF

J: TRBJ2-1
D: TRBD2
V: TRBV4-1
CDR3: CASSQELTSGQSEQSF

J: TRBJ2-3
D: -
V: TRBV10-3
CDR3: CAICDSRGGDMQYF

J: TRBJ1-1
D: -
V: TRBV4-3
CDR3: CANSQGNTEAFF

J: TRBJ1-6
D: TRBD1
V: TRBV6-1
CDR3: CASITRQGAYSPFHF

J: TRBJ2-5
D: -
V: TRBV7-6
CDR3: CASSRSEGTQYF